What follows are 12 T cell receptor beta chains derived from one specimen sequenced in a study of PD-L1 blockade in urothelial cancer (dated by TCRdb to about 2017). Receptor libraries were prepared by the immunoSEQ multiplex PCR assay. TCRdb holds this immuneACCESS table with in-frame rearrangements only. Some clones are missing; in checked studies, unresolved V genes explain under half, and the rest has no known cause. This sample comprises about 76,000 clones, 91% of them detected only once. The leading ten clones occupy about 0.94% of the sample. What the time point label conveys for this sample: peripheral blood 6 weeks after treatment start. The specimen was PBMCs, collected around atezolizumab (anti-PD-L1) treatment. These receptors were obtained from a woman older than 75 with urothelial cancer.

This chain connects TRBV7-3 to TRBJ1-1, with D unclear. In germline, CDR1 is SGHTA, CDR2 FQGTGA. The CDR3 consists of 13 residues. The V end was cut by 5 bases, the J end by 0 bases, with 7 bases between. DNA for the CDR3: TGTGCCAGCAGCCGGAGCATGAACACTGAAGCTTTCTTT. It encodes CASSRSMNTEAFF.

CDR3 sequence reads: CASSLGGGNTEAFF. The CDR3 nucleotides read TGTGCCAGCAGCTTGGGGGGAGGGAACACTGAAGCTTTCTTT. J is TRBJ1-1 and V is TRBV5-4; D not certain. Trimming stripped 0 bases from V and 1 base from J, with 7 bases between. The germline CDR1 and CDR2 sequences are SGHNT and YYREEE (reference sequence). CDR3 length: 14 amino acids.

The chain employs TRBV5-1 and TRBJ1-3, with 7 bases lining up with TRBD1. Germline CDR1 reads SGHRS; CDR2 reads YFSETQ. The CDR3 has 14 amino acids. Trimming removed 3 bases from V and 4 bases from J; junction bases left unmatched: 4. CDR3 region: CASSSSGGGNTIYF. Written as DNA, the CDR3 is TGCGCCAGCAGCTCCTCAGGGGGAGGAAACACCATATATTTT.

This chain connects TRBV6-6 to TRBJ1-5, with D unclear. V was cut by 4 bases and J by 3 bases, with 10 bases left in between. Germline CDR1 is MNHNY and CDR2 is SVGAGI (reference sequence). The CDR3 runs to 14 residues. The CDR3: CASSFRQDNQPQHF. The DNA of the CDR3 is TGTGCCAGCAGTTTCCGGCAGGACAATCAGCCCCAGCATTTT.

V and J are TRBV6-1 and TRBJ2-1; 12 bases line up with TRBD2. The V gene's germline CDR1 is MNHNS and CDR2 SASEGT. V shed 4 bases, J shed 6 bases, and the junction held 7 bases outside the gene matches. The CDR3 spans 16 residues. CDR3 DNA: TGTGCCAGCAGTGTCGACCTAGCGGGAGGGACCAATGAGCAGTTCTTC. This codes for CASSVDLAGGTNEQFF.

The genes are TRBV5-6 and TRBJ2-2; possible D gene TRBD2, 5 bases. This CDR3 is 15 amino acids long. Germline loops: CDR1 SGHDT, CDR2 YYEEEE. Trimming left V 0 bases short and J 4 bases short, with 10 bases between. The CDR3 DNA reads TGTGCCAGCAGCTTGGGACTATCCTTCACCGGGGAGCTGTTTTTT. This gives the protein CASSLGLSFTGELFF.

V usage is TRBV23-1 and J usage is TRBJ1-5, with D perhaps matching TRBD1 (6 bases). TRBV23-1 is reported as an ORF; its role is uncertain. Trimming took off 6 bases at V and 2 bases at J, with 23 bases between the two ends. CDR3 length equals 18 residues. For the CDR3, the DNA is TGCGCCAGCAGCCGAGTTTCGAGGGGGGGGGTTGGCAATCAGCCCCAGCATTTT. As protein: CASSRVSRGGVGNQPQHF.

The J gene is TRBJ2-7, the V gene TRBV10-3; 12 nucleotides agree with TRBD2. This CDR3 contains 19 residues. V trimming: 5 bases; J trimming: 2 bases; junction bases outside the gene matches: 16. Germline V gives CDR1 ENHRY, CDR2 SYGVKD. The CDR3 loop reads CAISRLQTSGSRHTYEQYF. The DNA of the CDR3 is TGTGCCATCAGTCGACTGCAGACTAGCGGGAGTCGACACACCTACGAGCAGTACTTC.

V usage is TRBV19 and J usage is TRBJ2-1, with a possible D match to TRBD2 (6 bases). The ends were cut back, 5 bases at V and 7 bases at J, with 21 bases in the middle. This CDR3 contains 16 residues. The germline V gene encodes CDR1 LNHDA and CDR2 SQIVND (reference sequence). CDR3 sequence reads: CASSDLSRGGRNEQFF. For the CDR3, the DNA is TGTGCCAGTAGTGATTTATCCCGTGGGGGGAGAAATGAGCAGTTCTTC.

The chain uses TRBV19 and TRBJ2-1; 12 bases align to TRBD2. Germline CDR1 reads LNHDA; CDR2 reads SQIVND (reference sequence). The CDR3 is 17 amino acids. Unmatched junction bases numbered 7, after V lost 1 base and J lost 6 bases. The CDR3 loop is CASSIALAGGPSNEQFF. CDR3 bases: TGTGCCAGTAGTATAGCCCTAGCGGGAGGGCCTTCCAATGAGCAGTTCTTC.

The rearrangement uses TRBV2 and TRBJ2-7; D is possibly TRBD2 (7 bases). V shed 4 bases and J shed 3 bases, with 13 bases lying between them. The CDR3 spans 14 residues. Germline values: CDR1 SNHLY, CDR2 FYNNEI. This CDR3 is CASSVGLGGYEQYF. In DNA, the CDR3 is TGTGCCAGCAGTGTTGGACTAGGGGGCTACGAGCAGTACTTC.

The chain joins TRBV5-4 to TRBJ2-7; 10 bases fit TRBD2. The CDR3 covers 16 residues. Germline V CDR1 and CDR2: SGHNT, YYREEE (reference sequence). Trimming took 3 bases from V and 2 from J; bases not matched to a gene: 8. In DNA, the CDR3 is TGTGCCAGCAGCTCCGGGGGCGGACTAGCGGCCTACGAGCAGTACTTC. Its translation: CASSSGGGLAAYEQYF.